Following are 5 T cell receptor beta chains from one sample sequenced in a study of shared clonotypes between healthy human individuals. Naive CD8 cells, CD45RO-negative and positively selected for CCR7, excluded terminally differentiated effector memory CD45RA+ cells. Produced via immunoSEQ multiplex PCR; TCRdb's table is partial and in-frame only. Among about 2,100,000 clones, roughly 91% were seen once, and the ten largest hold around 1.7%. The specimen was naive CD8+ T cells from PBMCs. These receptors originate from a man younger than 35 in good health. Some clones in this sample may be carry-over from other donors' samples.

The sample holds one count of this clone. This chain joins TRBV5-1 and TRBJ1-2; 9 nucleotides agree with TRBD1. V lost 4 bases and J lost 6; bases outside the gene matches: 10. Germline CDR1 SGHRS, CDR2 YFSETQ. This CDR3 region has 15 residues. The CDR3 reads CASSVEGQGGDGYTF. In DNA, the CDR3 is TGCGCCAGCAGCGTCGAGGGACAGGGAGGCGATGGCTACACCTTC.

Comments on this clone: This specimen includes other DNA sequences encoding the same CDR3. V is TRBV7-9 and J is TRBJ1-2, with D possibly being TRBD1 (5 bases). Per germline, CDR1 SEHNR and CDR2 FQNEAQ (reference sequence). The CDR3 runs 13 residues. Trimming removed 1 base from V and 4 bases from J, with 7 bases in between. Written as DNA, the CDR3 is TGTGCCAGCAGCTTAGGACAGACCTATGGCTACACCTTC. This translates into CASSLGQTYGYTF.

This CDR3 reads CASSSPASEKLFF. The CDR3 nucleotides read TGTGCCAGCAGCTCACCCGCTAGTGAAAAACTGTTTTTT. This sequence joins TRBV7-6 and TRBJ1-4; D unclear. The CDR3 runs to 13 residues. Germline V gives CDR1 SGHVS, CDR2 FNYEAQ. V lost 4 bases and J 7 bases, leaving 10 bases between the germline ends. The full variable domain, completed using reference TRBV7-6 and TRBJ1-4, is GAGVSQSPRYKVTKRGQDVALRCDPISGHVSLYWYRQALGQGPEFLTYFNYEAQQDKSGLPNDRFSAERPEGSISTLTIQRTEQRDSAMYRCASSSPASEKLFFGSGTQLSVL.

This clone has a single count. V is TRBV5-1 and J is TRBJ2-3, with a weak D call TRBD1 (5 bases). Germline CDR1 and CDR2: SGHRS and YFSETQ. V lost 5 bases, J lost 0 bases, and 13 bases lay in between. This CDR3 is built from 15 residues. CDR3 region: CASSFSDRSTDTQYF. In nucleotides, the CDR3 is TGCGCCAGCAGTTTCTCAGACAGAAGCACAGATACGCAGTATTTT.

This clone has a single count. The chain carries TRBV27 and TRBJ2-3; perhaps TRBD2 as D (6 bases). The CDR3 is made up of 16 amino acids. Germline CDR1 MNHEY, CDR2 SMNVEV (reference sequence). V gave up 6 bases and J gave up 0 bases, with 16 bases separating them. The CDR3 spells CASSPTRGPSTDTQYF. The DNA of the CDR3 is TGTGCCAGCAGCCCCACGCGGGGCCCTAGCACAGATACGCAGTATTTT.